These 24 T cell receptor beta chains were sequenced from one sample in a study of CD4 T cells in relation to SARS-CoV-2 and coronaviruses. Profiling relied on immunoSEQ multiplex PCR, and the TCRdb table lists in-frame clones only, not all of them. The sample contains 35,000 to 45,000 clones, around 85% of which appear only once. Antigen specificity for these receptors is unknown. Input material: naive CD4+ T cells from PBMCs, cultured in vitro. Subset meaning: naive CD4+ T cells isolated by negative enrichment. The receptors were sampled from an adult with COVID-19.

This clone was counted between two and nine times. This chain joins TRBV2 and TRBJ1-5; no clear D. Germline V lookup: CDR1 SNHLY, CDR2 FYNNEI. Trimming cost V 3 bases and J 6 bases, with 12 bases left between them. The length of the CDR3 is 14 residues. CDR3 DNA: TGTGCCAGCAGTGATCAAAACTGGCGTCAGCCCCAGCATTTT. Residues: CASSDQNWRQPQHF.

J is TRBJ1-5 and V is TRBV5-6; D is unclear. This CDR3 is 12 amino acids long. Germline CDR1 SGHDT, CDR2 YYEEEE. V shed 0 bases and J shed 7 bases, with 5 bases lying between them. DNA for the CDR3: TGTGCCAGCAGCTTGGAGGGCCAGCCCCAGCATTTT. Translation: CASSLEGQPQHF.

This clone was seen once. The chain carries TRBV5-1 and TRBJ1-3; D unclear. CDR3 length equals 14 residues. Trimming pared 2 bases from V and 0 bases from J, leaving 6 bases between. Germline CDR1 is SGHRS and CDR2 is YFSETQ. CDR3 in amino acids: CASSFGDSGNTIYF. The DNA of the CDR3 is TGCGCCAGCAGCTTTGGGGACTCTGGAAACACCATATATTTT. The full variable domain, with the rest looked up from reference TRBV5-1 and TRBJ1-3, is KAGVTQTPRYLIKTRGQQVTLSCSPISGHRSVSWYQQTPGQGLQFLFEYFSETQRNKGNFPGRFSGRQFSNSRSEMNVSTLELGDSALYLCASSFGDSGNTIYFGEGSWLTVV.

This clone was observed a handful of times. The CDR3 reads CASSQGPYGGSTGELFF. Written as DNA, the CDR3 is TGCGCCAGCAGCCAAGGGCCGTACGGTGGTAGCACCGGGGAGCTGTTTTTT. This chain joins TRBV4-1 and TRBJ2-2; D remains unclear. The CDR3 has 17 residues. Trimming pared 1 base from V and 4 bases from J, leaving 16 bases between. Germline CDR1 is MGHRA and CDR2 is YSYEKL.

This chain links TRBV4-2 with TRBJ1-5; TRBD1 is a possible D gene (5 bases). V was pared by 0 bases and J by 7 bases, with 13 bases between. The length of the CDR3 is 15 residues. Germline CDR1 is LGHNA and CDR2 is YNFKEQ. The CDR3 DNA is TGTGCCAGCAGCCAAGAAGGTGGGCAGGGACAGCCCCAGCATTTT. This codes for CASSQEGGQGQPQHF.

The chain uses TRBV5-4 and TRBJ2-7; D is unresolved. V gave up 3 bases and J gave up 0 bases, with 7 bases separating them. The CDR3 contains 13 residues. CDR1 and CDR2 (germline): SGHNT, YYREEE (reference sequence). Here the CDR3 DNA reads TGTGCCAGCAGCTATGGTATCTCCTACGAGCAGTACTTC. Encoded protein: CASSYGISYEQYF.

The V call is TRBV7-3, the J call TRBJ1-2; D is possibly TRBD1 (6 bases). The CDR3 covers 13 residues. V was shortened by 5 bases and J by 2 bases, with 9 bases between the two germline ends. Per germline, CDR1 SGHTA and CDR2 FQGTGA. The CDR3 reads CASSPGQNYGYTF. CDR3 in DNA: TGTGCCAGCAGCCCAGGACAGAACTATGGCTACACCTTC.

V and J are TRBV4-2 and TRBJ2-1; 13 positions agree with TRBD2. In germline, CDR1 is LGHNA, CDR2 YNFKEQ. The CDR3 runs to 18 residues. With 0 bases clipped from V and 9 bases from J, the junction kept 11 bases outside the gene matches. CDR3 in amino acids: CASSQDGTRTSGSIEQFF. The CDR3 region has the DNA TGTGCCAGCAGCCAAGACGGCACGAGGACTAGCGGGAGTATTGAGCAGTTCTTC.

This sequence joins TRBV28 and TRBJ2-5, with TRBD2 matching over 10 bases. The CDR3 covers 14 residues. Germline trimming cut 4 bases from V and 10 bases from J; bases unmatched to any gene: 9. The germline V gene has CDR1 MDHEN and CDR2 SYDVKM. CDR3 DNA sequence: TGTGCCAGCAGTTCCTCCTTACTAGCGGGGAACCAGTACTTC. Its protein product is CASSSSLLAGNQYF.

The DNA for the CDR3 is TGTGCCAGCAGTTACCAATCCCAATCAGATACGCAGTATTTT. Translation gives CASSYQSQSDTQYF. V usage is TRBV6-2 or TRBV6-3 and J usage is TRBJ2-3, with D uncertain. V lost 2 bases and J lost 4, with 10 bases in between. There are 14 residues in the CDR3. Germline V gene sequence: CDR1 MNHEY, CDR2 SVGEGT.

J is TRBJ1-2 and V is TRBV2; no reliable D call. The germline V gene encodes CDR1 SNHLY and CDR2 FYNNEI. The V gene lost 3 bases and the J gene lost 4 bases, with 15 bases spanning the gap. The CDR3 runs to 15 residues. This CDR3 reads CASSESPGPRYGYTF. CDR3 bases: TGTGCCAGCAGTGAGTCCCCAGGACCGCGCTATGGCTACACCTTC.

This clone is a singleton in its sample. The chain joins TRBV21-1 to TRBJ2-3; the table's TRBD2 call for D was not verified on the DNA. TRBV21-1 counts as a pseudogene. This CDR3 is 18 amino acids long. CDR3 residues: CASSKLVLAGDVADTQYF. The CDR3 DNA reads TGTGCCAGCAGCAAACTGGTTCTAGCGGGAGATGTTGCAGATACGCAGTATTTT.

The chain is built from TRBV4-3 and TRBJ2-7; unclear D gene. Germline V gene data show CDR1 as LGHNA and CDR2 as YSLEER. The CDR3 loop spans 15 amino acids. Trimming took off 0 bases at V and 3 bases at J, with 12 bases between the two ends. The CDR3 is CASSQESRSYYEQYF. In nucleotides, the CDR3 is TGCGCCAGCAGCCAAGAATCCAGGTCCTACTACGAGCAGTACTTC.

The chain combines TRBV5-5 with TRBJ1-1; D gene unclear. The CDR3 has 14 amino acids. Trimming left V 0 bases short and J 2 bases short, with 8 bases between. Germline CDR1 reads SGHKS; CDR2 reads YYEKEE (reference sequence). CDR3 sequence reads: CASSLVGANTEAFF. DNA of the CDR3: TGTGCCAGCAGCTTGGTGGGAGCTAACACTGAAGCTTTCTTT.

The CDR3 DNA follows: TGTGCCAGCTCACGCCCAAGGGCCGGCTACACCTTC. Protein product: CASSRPRAGYTF. This chain uses TRBV5-4 with TRBJ1-2; no definite D call. This CDR3 comprises 12 residues. Germline V gene sequence: CDR1 SGHNT, CDR2 YYREEE (reference sequence). V lost 7 bases to trimming and J lost 8 bases, with 15 bases between them.

This clone was observed once. V gene TRBV5-6 combines with J gene TRBJ2-3, with 9 positions matching TRBD1. The CDR3 totals 16 residues. The V gene end was trimmed by 4 bases and the J gene end by 4 bases; junction bases not matched to a gene: 10. Germline V gene sequence: CDR1 SGHDT, CDR2 YYEEEE. The CDR3 spells CASSQAGTGSPDTQYF. Written as DNA, the CDR3 is TGTGCCAGCAGCCAGGCCGGGACAGGGTCTCCAGATACGCAGTATTTT.

The J gene is TRBJ2-2, the V gene TRBV7-2, with 12 positions matching TRBD2. Germline loops: CDR1 SGHTA, CDR2 FQGNSA. The CDR3 spans 17 residues. The trim removed 5 bases at V and 5 bases at J, leaving 9 bases unmatched. The CDR3 region has the DNA TGTGCCAGCAGCACGACTAGCGGGAGAGTTTGGACCGGGGAGCTGTTTTTT. It specifies CASSTTSGRVWTGELFF.

J is TRBJ1-4 and V is TRBV5-1; no reliable D call. This CDR3 has 15 amino acids. Trimming cost V 0 bases and J 5 bases, with 11 bases left between them. The V gene's germline CDR1 is SGHRS and CDR2 YFSETQ. In DNA form, the CDR3 reads TGCGCCAGCAGCTTGGCGGGTCCGACCAATGAAAAACTGTTTTTT. Translating gives CASSLAGPTNEKLFF. The full variable domain, completed using reference TRBV5-1 and TRBJ1-4, is KAGVTQTPRYLIKTRGQQVTLSCSPISGHRSVSWYQQTPGQGLQFLFEYFSETQRNKGNFPGRFSGRQFSNSRSEMNVSTLELGDSALYLCASSLAGPTNEKLFFGSGTQLSVL.

The chain links TRBV7-3 to TRBJ2-7, with D uncertain. The V gene's germline CDR1 is SGHTA and CDR2 FQGTGA. With 4 bases removed from V and 3 bases from J, the gap between germline ends came to 1 base. The CDR3 sequence is 10 residues long. CDR3 sequence: CASSYYEQYF. As DNA, the CDR3 is TGTGCCAGCAGCTACTACGAGCAGTACTTC.

The chain joins TRBV10-2 to TRBJ2-1, with TRBD1 as a possible D gene (6 bases). V was trimmed by 3 bases and J by 5 bases, leaving 11 bases between them. This CDR3 has 14 residues. Germline V gene sequence: CDR1 WSHSY, CDR2 SAAADI. CDR3 sequence: CASSDPGVNNEQFF. As DNA, the CDR3 is TGCGCCAGCAGTGACCCAGGGGTTAACAATGAGCAGTTCTTC.

The genes are TRBV5-1 and TRBJ2-7, with D tentatively TRBD2 (5 bases). The CDR3 consists of 16 residues. Germline values: CDR1 SGHRS, CDR2 YFSETQ. Between the trimmed V and J ends, which lost 4 bases and 2 bases, there was a span of 19 bases. DNA for the CDR3: TGCGCCAGCAGCCCGGGCGCGTCGGCTAGCACCTACGAGCAGTACTTC. It is translated as CASSPGASASTYEQYF.

The sample holds a few counts of this clone. The chain has TRBV7-9 and TRBJ2-1, with a possible D match to TRBD2 (6 bases). CDR3 length: 19 residues. The V and J ends lost 1 base and 4 bases respectively, with 23 bases between them. The V gene's germline CDR1 is SEHNR and CDR2 FQNEAQ (reference sequence). The CDR3 DNA is TGTGCCAGCAGCTTAGGTCTACGGAAGGGCTCGGGGGTTTACAATGAGCAGTTCTTC. Protein: CASSLGLRKGSGVYNEQFF.

This clone showed up just once. V usage is TRBV20-1 and J usage is TRBJ2-7, with a weak D call TRBD1 (5 bases). The germline V gene has CDR1 DFQATT and CDR2 SNEGSKA (reference sequence). V lost 3 bases and J lost 1, with 16 bases in between. CDR3 length: 15 residues. The CDR3 region is CSASRAEAGSYEQYF. In DNA, the CDR3 is TGCAGTGCTAGTAGAGCCGAGGCAGGGTCCTACGAGCAGTACTTC.

There are a few counts of this clone. The rearrangement joins TRBV28 to TRBJ1-4; 7 nucleotides agree with TRBD1. The germline CDR1 and CDR2 sequences are MDHEN and SYDVKM. The CDR3 totals 14 residues. Losses at the gene ends were 5 bases for V and 6 bases for J; bases not matched to a gene: 6. Here the CDR3 reads CASSQAGTDEKLFF. CDR3 in DNA: TGTGCCAGCAGTCAAGCCGGGACAGATGAAAAACTGTTTTTT.